This T cell receptor (beta chain) was sequenced during a study of shared clonotypes between healthy human individuals. Turning to the study itself: Three plates each covered CD4 naive and memory; CD8 naive two, CD8 memory one.

Study-wide findings and caveats: Approximately 5% was the fraction of naive CD4 clonotypes found shared across a few donors.

In the case of this clone: Its matching antigen is unknown.

J gave up 7 bases and V 6 bases, and 12 bases lay outside the gene matches. From germline, CDR1 is SGHRS and CDR2 YFSETQ. The CDR3 has 16 residues. Evenly divided among several immunoSEQ plates was the genomic DNA of each subset. Assay used: immunoSEQ multiplex PCR; TCRdb lists only in-frame clones, some missing. Here the sample spans roughly 1,000,000 clones, roughly 74% being singletons. V and J are TRBV5-1 and TRBJ2-2; 10 bases align to TRBD2. The clonotype was recovered from a young man in good health. Some clones in this sample may be carry-over from other donors' samples. What was sequenced was memory CD4+ T cells from PBMCs. The subset here: CD45RA-negative fraction. As DNA, the CDR3 is TGCGCCAGCATCCCTGTTCCTAGCGGGAGCTACGGGGAGCTGTTTTTT. It yields the protein CASIPVPSGSYGELFF.